This is a list of T cell receptor beta chains from one sample in a study of early T cells in non-severe SARS-CoV-2 infection. MiXCR was run by TCRdb on the 5' RACE reads, yielding one entry per CDR3 protein. The sample has about 80,000 distinct CDR3 sequences, 10% to 15% seen once. The sequenced sample was whole blood. These receptors all stem from an adult who was a healthcare worker with PCR-confirmed SARS-CoV-2 infection or an uninfected control (not recorded which). CDR3s include the opening cysteine and the closing phenylalanine or tryptophan. A D gene is named only where the DNA matches it firmly. The size field is filled for only some rows; it gives once, few, many or a size class.

clone_size	v_call	d_call	j_call	cdr3_aa	cdr3_nt
medium-sized	TRBV20-1	NA	TRBJ2-4	CSARKGAKNIQYF	TGCAGTGCTAGAAAGGGAGCCAAAAACATTCAGTACTTC
NA	TRBV20-1	TRBD1	TRBJ2-1	CSAATGRTGGTNEQFF	TGCAGTGCAGCCACAGGCAGGACAGGGGGAACGAATGAGCAGTTCTTC
NA	TRBV11-2	TRBD2	TRBJ2-3	CASSLDRYSGRTDTQYF	TGTGCCAGCAGCTTAGATAGGTACAGCGGGAGAACAGATACGCAGTATTTT
NA	TRBV9	NA	TRBJ1-1	CASSVTTTENTEAFF	TGTGCCAGCAGCGTAACCACCACAGAGAACACTGAAGCTTTCTTT
NA	TRBV29-1	NA	TRBJ2-3	CSVWGVDRKYTDTQYF	TGCAGCGTTTGGGGGGTCGACCGAAAGTACACAGATACGCAGTATTTT
many	TRBV10-3	TRBD2	TRBJ2-1	CAGGGRAGEQFF	TGTGCCGGAGGTGGGAGGGCAGGGGAGCAGTTCTTC
few	TRBV12-3/TRBV12-4	TRBD2	TRBJ2-2	CASSFGGGRANTGELFF	TGTGCCAGCAGTTTTGGGGGCGGGAGGGCCAACACCGGGGAGCTGTTTTTT
many	TRBV3-1	TRBD1	TRBJ1-1	CASSQWDRVNTEAFF	TGTGCCAGCAGCCAATGGGACAGGGTGAACACTGAAGCTTTCTTT
NA	TRBV11-2	NA	TRBJ2-1	CASGPGDSSYNEQFF	TGTGCCAGCGGCCCGGGCGATAGCTCCTACAATGAGCAGTTCTTC
many	TRBV28	NA	TRBJ2-1	CASRMTVVQFF	TGTGCCAGCAGGATGACGGTGGTGCAGTTCTTC
many	TRBV29-1	NA	TRBJ2-3	CSVGGKDTQYF	TGCAGCGTTGGGGGTAAAGATACGCAGTATTTT
NA	TRBV27	NA	TRBJ2-3	CASSLGLGGDTQYF	TGTGCCAGCAGTTTGGGCTTAGGGGGAGATACGCAGTATTTT
few	TRBV10-3	NA	TRBJ2-7	CAISESTAMGEQYF	TGTGCCATCAGTGAGTCGACAGCCATGGGGGAGCAGTACTTC
many	TRBV15	TRBD1	TRBJ2-7	CATSRRQGEGEQYF	TGTGCCACCAGCCGAAGACAGGGGGAGGGGGAGCAGTACTTC
few	TRBV7-2	TRBD2	TRBJ2-3	CASSVTPGGDTQYF	TGTGCCAGCAGCGTAACCCCCGGGGGGGATACGCAGTATTTT
many	TRBV20-1	NA	TRBJ1-5	CSAREGKSYSNQPQHF	TGCAGTGCTAGAGAGGGAAAGTCCTATAGCAATCAGCCCCAGCATTTT
many	TRBV10-2	TRBD2	TRBJ2-1	CASSEIAGGNEQFF	TGCGCCAGCAGTGAGATAGCGGGAGGGAATGAGCAGTTCTTC
many	TRBV20-1	TRBD1	TRBJ1-2	CSAAGQETNYGYTF	TGCAGTGCTGCCGGACAGGAAACTAACTATGGCTACACCTTC
many	TRBV19	NA	TRBJ2-2	CASSILNTGELFF	TGTGCCAGTAGTATCCTGAACACCGGGGAGCTGTTTTTT
many	TRBV7-9	NA	TRBJ1-3	CASSWDSGNTIYF	TGTGCCAGCAGTTGGGACTCTGGAAACACCATATATTTT